This TCR beta chain was identified during a study of T cells in Graves' hyperthyroidism and ophthalmopathy. V lost 1 base, J lost 8 bases, and 18 bases lay in between. This CDR3 has 15 amino acids. Germline lookup yields CDR1 LGHNT and CDR2 FRNRAP. The study left out patients who had uncontrolled infection, other autoimmune disease, pregnancy or lactation. Amplified regions were TCR beta CDR3 sequences from RNA transcripts. The HTBI primer set served for first-round RT-PCR of the TCR CDR3. TCRdb itself ran the multiplex PCR reads through MiXCR, one entry per CDR3 protein. The data show 500,000 to 700,000 distinct CDR3 sequences, over 15% seen once.

V and J are TRBV12-5 and TRBJ2-7; a possible D gene is TRBD2 (6 bases). The sequenced material came from blood. The origin of this receptor is a woman aged 18 to 35 with Graves' hyperthyroidism. This CDR3 is CASGLGLRGSGKQYF. Here the CDR3 DNA reads TGTGCTAGTGGTTTGGGGCTTCGGGGGTCGGGGAAGCAGTACTTC.